This paragraph reports one T cell receptor (beta chain). The data are from a study of blood T cells in healthy people across ages. CDR1 is SGHRS and CDR2 is YFSETQ in the germline V gene. Losses at the gene ends were 4 bases for V and 4 bases for J; bases not matched to a gene: 4. The length of the CDR3 is 14 residues. It was with a sample-barcoded 5' primer and a J-beta primer mix that a second PCR of roughly 6 to 11 cycles was run. Each cDNA was tagged by a template-switch adaptor containing 12 random nucleotides. TCRdb re-derived calls from the 5' RACE reads in MiXCR, one entry per CDR3 protein. Here the sample spans approximately 900,000 distinct CDR3 sequences, approximately 32% being singletons. Separately, the same data were catalogued under a study of T cells of mothers and their children. As reported in that work: The cDNA synthesis received all extracted RNA, at around 1.5 ug per 15 ul. Related and unrelated pairs show similar shaping of TCR recombination output by thymic selection.

The sequencing input was blood. This receptor was obtained from a woman aged 40 to 50 in good health. V gene TRBV5-1 combines with J gene TRBJ1-5; 8 positions agree with TRBD1. DNA for the CDR3: TGCGCCAGCAGCCCGGACAGGGAAAATCAGCCCCAGCATTTT. This sequence encodes CASSPDRENQPQHF.